This passage covers 20 T cell receptor beta chains from one sample sequenced in a study of cytomegalovirus exposure and HLA in healthy donors. PCR amplification relied on 60 Vbeta primers (plus 13 Jbeta primers). Using immunoSEQ multiplex PCR, the repertoire was profiled, and TCRdb retains in-frame clones only, with some absent. Here the sample table reports over 80,000 clones. The material sequenced was PBMCs. The receptors come from a girl between 10 and 17 years old in good health and CMV-seropositive.

The chain employs TRBV9 and TRBJ2-1; D is possibly TRBD1 (5 bases). The CDR3 contains 13 residues. The V and J ends lost 5 bases and 5 bases respectively, with 11 bases between them. Germline V gene lookup returns CDR1 SGDLS and CDR2 YYNGEE. In DNA, the CDR3 is TGTGCCAGCAGGGCTCAAGGGGACAATGAGCAGTTCTTC. Translating gives CASRAQGDNEQFF.

The rearrangement links TRBV29-1 to TRBJ1-2; maybe TRBD1 (5 bases). This CDR3 has 11 residues. V lost 2 bases, J lost 8 bases, and 9 bases lay in between. Germline CDR1 and CDR2: SQVTM and ANQGSEA. In nucleotides, the CDR3 is TGCAGCGTTGAAAGGCGGGGGGGCTACACCTTC. It specifies CSVERRGGYTF.

The chain couples TRBV5-6 to TRBJ1-3; D is possibly TRBD1 (5 bases). Germline CDR1 and CDR2: SGHDT and YYEEEE. V gave up 4 bases and J gave up 0 bases, with 11 bases separating them. There are 15 residues in the CDR3. The CDR3 DNA reads as TGTGCCAGCAGCCGATTTGACAGCTCTGGAAACACCATATATTTT. It is translated as CASSRFDSSGNTIYF. Full variable domain (outside the CDR3, taken from reference TRBV5-6 and TRBJ1-3): DAGVTQSPTHLIKTRGQQVTLRCSPKSGHDTVSWYQQALGQGPQFIFQYYEEEERQRGNFPDRFSGHQFPNYSSELNVNALLLGDSALYLCASSRFDSSGNTIYFGEGSWLTVV.

The J gene is TRBJ1-1, the V gene TRBV18, with TRBD1 as a possible D gene (6 bases). The CDR3 runs 16 residues. Trimming removed 3 bases from V and 5 bases from J, with 19 bases in between. CDR1 KGHSH and CDR2 LQKENI come from the germline V gene. The CDR3 region is CASSPGGGWPGTEAFF. DNA of the CDR3: TGTGCCAGCTCACCTGGGGGGGGCTGGCCGGGGACTGAAGCTTTCTTT.

This rearrangement joins TRBV7-2 to TRBJ2-7, with 9 positions matching TRBD2. J gave up 3 bases and V 2 bases, and 5 bases lay outside the gene matches. Germline CDR1 SGHTA, CDR2 FQGNSA. The CDR3 loop spans 15 amino acids. The CDR3 coding sequence is TGTGCCAGCAGCTTACGGCCTAGCGGGGACTACGAGCAGTACTTC. Residues: CASSLRPSGDYEQYF.

The chain links TRBV4-3 to TRBJ2-7; TRBD2 matches 8 bases. This CDR3 is 15 amino acids long. V shed 3 bases and J 4 bases; nucleotides not matched to a gene: 8. Germline V gene data show CDR1 as LGHNA and CDR2 as YSLEER. The DNA of the CDR3 is TGCGCCAGCAGCCAGTTCTTGCGGGGGGTGTACGAGCAGTACTTC. Translated, it gives CASSQFLRGVYEQYF.

This chain uses TRBV5-1 with TRBJ2-2; D possibly corresponds to TRBD1 (5 bases). Per germline, CDR1 SGHRS and CDR2 YFSETQ. Trimming pared 4 bases from V and 0 bases from J, leaving 19 bases between. CDR3 length equals 18 residues. CDR3 residues: CASSKGLGLTPNTGELFF. The CDR3 DNA is TGCGCCAGCAGCAAGGGGTTAGGTCTAACCCCGAACACCGGGGAGCTGTTTTTT.

This chain connects TRBV15 to TRBJ1-1; D unresolved. This CDR3 is built from 15 residues. Trimming removed 0 bases at V and 0 bases at J, with 8 bases between. Germline V gene sequence: CDR1 LNHNV, CDR2 YYDKDF (reference sequence). Written as DNA, the CDR3 is TGTGCCACCAGCAGAGATCCAGTCATGAACACTGAAGCTTTCTTT. This codes for CATSRDPVMNTEAFF.

The rearrangement joins TRBV4-1 to TRBJ2-7; 7 nucleotides align to TRBD1. The CDR3 sequence is 17 residues long. V shed 0 bases and J 4 bases; nucleotides not matched to a gene: 12. The V gene's germline CDR1 is MGHRA and CDR2 YSYEKL. The CDR3 loop is CASSQDQGTAKIYEQYV. The CDR3 DNA follows: TGCGCCAGCAGCCAAGATCAGGGGACAGCCAAGATATACGAGCAGTACGTC.

The chain combines TRBV19 with TRBJ1-1; TRBD1 might be the D (5 bases). Trimming stripped 9 bases from V and 8 bases from J, with 13 bases between. Germline CDR1 LNHDA, CDR2 SQIVND (reference sequence). This CDR3 spans 11 amino acids. The DNA for the CDR3 is TGTGCCAGCCGACGACAGCTAGAAGCTTTCTTT. Translation: CASRRQLEAFF.

The genes are TRBV29-1 and TRBJ2-5; unclear D gene. The CDR3 is 11 residues long. The germline V and J ends were trimmed by 7 bases and 7 bases, with 13 bases remaining between them. Germline V CDR1 and CDR2: SQVTM, ANQGSEA. Written as DNA, the CDR3 is TGCAGCGCCCCGCGAGGCGGGACCCAGTACTTC. Translated: CSAPRGGTQYF.

This sequence joins TRBV6-5 and TRBJ1-1; D may be TRBD1 (5 bases). The germline V gene has CDR1 MNHEY and CDR2 SVGAGI. V was pared by 0 bases and J by 0 bases, with 11 bases between. CDR3 length: 16 amino acids. CDR3 nucleotides: TGTGCCAGCAGTTACTCCGCTGGGGCCATGAACACTGAAGCTTTCTTT. Its translation: CASSYSAGAMNTEAFF.

This chain links TRBV6-5 with TRBJ2-3; D ambiguous. Per the germline V gene, CDR1 is MNHEY and CDR2 is SVGAGI. The CDR3 loop spans 13 amino acids. V lost 2 bases, J lost 5 bases, and 8 bases lay in between. CDR3 coding DNA: TGTGCCAGCAGTTACGCCTCTAAAGATACGCAGTATTTT. As protein: CASSYASKDTQYF.

The chain joins TRBV7-2 to TRBJ1-4; TRBD1 matches at 7 bases. Per germline, CDR1 SGHTA and CDR2 FQGNSA. CDR3 length: 16 residues. With 5 bases clipped from V and 2 bases from J, the junction kept 8 bases outside the gene matches. The chain's CDR3 is CASSPDRVVTNEKLFF. CDR3 nucleotides: TGTGCCAGCAGCCCAGACAGGGTGGTGACTAATGAAAAACTGTTTTTT.

The J gene is TRBJ2-6, the V gene TRBV30, with 7 nucleotides matching TRBD2. Germline CDR1 GTSNPN, CDR2 SVGIG (reference sequence). V trimming: 4 bases; J trimming: 0 bases; junction bases outside the gene matches: 9. The CDR3 has 17 amino acids. The CDR3 DNA sequence: TGTGCCTGGACCAAACCGGGACTACGCTCTGGGGCCAACGTCCTGACTTTC. Its translation is CAWTKPGLRSGANVLTF. Full variable domain (missing parts from reference TRBV30 and TRBJ2-6): SQTIHQWPATLVQPVGSPLSLECTVEGTSNPNLYWYRQAAGRGLQLLFYSVGIGQISSEVPQNLSASRPQDRQFILSSKKLLLSDSGFYLCAWTKPGLRSGANVLTFGAGSRLTVL.

V usage is TRBV6-1 and J usage is TRBJ1-1, with D perhaps TRBD1 (5 bases). V was shortened by 5 bases and J by 2 bases, with 9 bases between the two germline ends. The CDR3 loop spans 13 amino acids. Germline assignment: CDR1 MNHNS and CDR2 SASEGT. The CDR3 nucleotides are TGTGCCAGCAGTACGACAGTTAACACTGAAGCTTTCTTT. Protein: CASSTTVNTEAFF.

This chain uses TRBV29-1 with TRBJ2-7, with 9 bases aligning to TRBD1. CDR3 length: 14 amino acids. V was clipped by 1 base and J by 6 bases; unmatched bases: 7. Germline assignment: CDR1 SQVTM and CDR2 ANQGSEA. CDR3 sequence: CSVEANTGGGEQYF. In DNA, the CDR3 is TGCAGCGTTGAAGCGAATACAGGGGGCGGCGAGCAGTACTTC.

This chain joins TRBV29-1 and TRBJ2-1; 8 bases map to TRBD2. The length of the CDR3 is 14 residues. V trimming: 1 base; J trimming: 5 bases; junction bases outside the gene matches: 4. The germline V gene has CDR1 SQVTM and CDR2 ANQGSEA. The CDR3 is CSVEAGGPDNEQFF. In DNA form, the CDR3 reads TGCAGCGTTGAAGCGGGGGGGCCTGACAATGAGCAGTTCTTC.

The chain employs TRBV29-1 and TRBJ1-1; no reliable D call. Deletions cut 6 bases from V and 2 bases from J, with 10 bases between. The CDR3 has 12 amino acids. Germline CDR1 SQVTM, CDR2 ANQGSEA. The chain's CDR3 is CSVPTANTEAFF. As DNA, the CDR3 is TGCAGCGTGCCCACAGCAAACACTGAAGCTTTCTTT.

This chain joins TRBV5-1 and TRBJ2-7; 8 nucleotides line up with TRBD1. The CDR3 spans 14 residues. Germline V gene lookup returns CDR1 SGHRS and CDR2 YFSETQ. The V segment lost 4 bases and the J segment 5 bases; nucleotides outside the gene matches: 8. The CDR3 region is CASSPGQGLDEQYV. The CDR3 DNA follows: TGCGCCAGCAGCCCTGGACAGGGACTTGACGAGCAGTACGTC.